Here is one T cell receptor (beta chain) with its context. The antigen this receptor binds is unknown. Base qualities are not at hand, and no much larger clone is one base apart. The entry originates in a study of T cell changes during pregnancy in multiple sclerosis (dated by TCRdb to the late 2010s). Regarding the research as a whole: In women with multiple sclerosis, the researchers looked at how the T cell repertoire shifted as pregnancy progressed.

Ends trimmed: V by 8 bases, J by 2 bases; bases unmatched to a gene: 16. CDR1 and CDR2 are read off the germline V gene as SNHLY and FYNNEI. The CDR3 numbers 17 residues from cysteine through phenylalanine. Here the CDR3 DNA is all that survives: 51 bases in frame from base 1. Library method: the immunoSEQ multiplex PCR assay. As stored in TCRdb, this immuneACCESS dataset retains in-frame rearrangements with V and J assigned. A fraction of the clones does not appear; measured against another copy, unresolved V genes explain less than half of the discrepancy, and the remainder lacks a known reason. Across this sample there are more than 80,000 clones, with approximately 90% seen only once. The top ten constitute less than 2% of the sample.

The specimen comprised peripheral blood, sampled after pregnancy. This sequence uses TRBV2 and TRBJ2-3; TRBD1 agrees with 7 junctional bases. The source is a female donor with multiple sclerosis, enrolled in a pregnancy study. The CDR3 reads CASGWQGVNSLTDTQYF. The DNA is TGTGCCAGCGGATGGCAGGGGGTAAACTCACTCACAGATACGCAGTATTTT.